The source of this T cell receptor beta chain is a study of blood T cell repertoires in COVID-19. Authors' methods: The authors estimated nucleated cell counts from reference gene primer amplification. Sequenced by immunoSEQ multiplex PCR; TCRdb stores in-frame clones only, minus some. V, J and clone size are taken as reported in that table, and D and trimming were inferred from the DNA itself. The data hold some 100,000 clones, with roughly 81% observed a single time. CDR3 length: 16 amino acids. Germline values: CDR1 MNHEY, CDR2 SMNVEV (reference sequence). The V segment lost 8 bases and the J segment 5 bases; nucleotides outside the gene matches: 8.

This TCR was sampled from a human donor in a cohort sampled during active COVID-19. The chain recombines TRBV27 with TRBJ2-1; 14 positions agree with TRBD2. Sequenced input: peripheral blood. The CDR3 here is CASRGLAGAGHNEQFF. The CDR3 DNA follows: TGTGCCAGCCGGGGACTAGCGGGGGCAGGTCACAATGAGCAGTTCTTC.